This passage covers 25 T cell receptor beta chains from one sample sequenced in a study of blood T cell repertoires in COVID-19. TCRdb keeps only in-frame clones here, not all; method: immunoSEQ multiplex PCR. The sample holds about 260,000 clones, approximately 86% seen once. Sequenced: peripheral blood. The receptors originated from a middle-aged man who had recovered from COVID-19.

V and J are TRBV28 and TRBJ1-3; TRBD1 matches at 8 bases. This CDR3 has 16 amino acids. The germline CDR1 and CDR2 sequences are MDHEN and SYDVKM. V shed 2 bases and J 2 bases; nucleotides not matched to a gene: 5. The CDR3 region is CASSLLTGEAGNTIYF. Here the CDR3 DNA reads TGTGCCAGCAGTTTACTGACAGGGGAGGCTGGAAACACCATATATTTT.

V usage is TRBV5-4 and J usage is TRBJ2-3; TRBD2 is a possible D gene (5 bases). The CDR3 sequence is 14 residues long. V shed 5 bases and J shed 2 bases, with 12 bases lying between them. The germline CDR1 and CDR2 sequences are SGHNT and YYREEE (reference sequence). As DNA, the CDR3 is TGTGCCAGCAGGTCGGAGGTTCTCACAGATACGCAGTATTTT. Translating gives CASRSEVLTDTQYF.

The chain has TRBV29-1 and TRBJ1-2; D is possibly TRBD1 (5 bases). The CDR3 is 14 residues long. The V end was cut by 4 bases, the J end by 8 bases, with 20 bases between. Germline assignment: CDR1 SQVTM and CDR2 ANQGSEA. CDR3 loop: CSVAVGTGGRGYTF. The DNA for the CDR3 is TGCAGCGTTGCGGTCGGGACGGGGGGTAGAGGCTACACCTTC.

The chain is built from TRBV7-6 and TRBJ2-1; D not certain. CDR1 and CDR2 (germline): SGHVS, FNYEAQ. The length of the CDR3 is 13 residues. The ends were cut back, 3 bases at V and 4 bases at J, with 7 bases in the middle. The DNA for the CDR3 is TGTGCCAGCAGCTTGACTTTTTACAATGAGCAGTTCTTC. This gives the protein CASSLTFYNEQFF.

The count of this clone is one. This chain joins TRBV3-1 (or the pseudogene TRBV3-2) and TRBJ2-3; 7 bases fit TRBD1. J gave up 2 bases and V 0 bases, and 5 bases lay outside the gene matches. Per germline, CDR1 LGHDT and CDR2 YNNKEL (reference sequence). The CDR3 covers 16 residues. CDR3 DNA: TGTGCCAGCAGCCAAGATAGGGGGCAATCCACAGATACGCAGTATTTT. Encoded protein: CASSQDRGQSTDTQYF.

The chain employs TRBV5-1 and TRBJ2-3; 11 bases align to TRBD2. The V gene's germline CDR1 is SGHRS and CDR2 YFSETQ. The V gene end was trimmed by 5 bases and the J gene end by 3 bases; junction bases not matched to a gene: 11. The CDR3 sequence is 17 residues long. The chain's CDR3 is CASRTGTSGQVTDTQYF. For the CDR3, the DNA is TGCGCCAGCAGGACCGGGACTAGCGGACAGGTTACAGATACGCAGTATTTT.

The chain uses TRBV7-6 and TRBJ1-3, with a possible D match to TRBD1 (6 bases). Trimming removed 6 bases from V and 0 bases from J, with 12 bases in between. Germline V gives CDR1 SGHVS, CDR2 FNYEAQ. CDR3 length: 15 amino acids. Here the CDR3 DNA reads TGTGCCAGCAGTATGGGCAGGGGCTCTGGAAACACCATATATTTT. Amino acid sequence: CASSMGRGSGNTIYF. The variable domain in full, with the rest retrieved from reference TRBV7-6 and TRBJ1-3, is GAGVSQSPRYKVTKRGQDVALRCDPISGHVSLYWYRQALGQGPEFLTYFNYEAQQDKSGLPNDRFSAERPEGSISTLTIQRTEQRDSAMYRCASSMGRGSGNTIYFGEGSWLTVV.

The chain couples TRBV7-2 to TRBJ2-1; TRBD2 agrees at 11 bases. The germline CDR1 and CDR2 sequences are SGHTA and FQGNSA. The length of the CDR3 is 18 residues. Losses at the gene ends were 1 base for V and 2 bases for J; bases not matched to a gene: 7. This CDR3 reads CASSLVGSGGAAYNEQFF. For the CDR3, the DNA is TGTGCCAGCAGCTTAGTCGGTAGCGGGGGGGCCGCCTACAATGAGCAGTTCTTC.

In its sample, this clone was seen once. This chain uses TRBV7-7 with TRBJ2-1; 7 nucleotides match TRBD1. The germline gives CDR1 SSHAT, CDR2 FNYEAQ (reference sequence). This CDR3 has 14 amino acids. V shed 5 bases and J 7 bases; nucleotides not matched to a gene: 8. CDR3 nucleotide sequence: TGTGCCAGCAGCACCAAGGACAGGAGGAATGAGCAGTTCTTC. This sequence encodes CASSTKDRRNEQFF.

The rearrangement uses TRBV13 and TRBJ2-7; TRBD2 matches at 11 bases. V gave up 4 bases and J gave up 5 bases; unmatched junction bases: 4. This CDR3 comprises 14 residues. Per the germline V gene, CDR1 is PRHDT and CDR2 is FYEKMQ (reference sequence). The CDR3 DNA is TGTGCCAGCAGCTCAACTAGCGGGAGTAACGAGCAGTACTTC. This gives the protein CASSSTSGSNEQYF.

V is TRBV6-5 and J is TRBJ1-2, with D unresolved. Germline V gene sequence: CDR1 MNHEY, CDR2 SVGAGI. V shed 6 bases and J shed 4 bases, with 6 bases lying between them. The CDR3 length is 11 residues. The CDR3 region has the DNA TGTGCCAGCAGGCACAGCTATGGCTACACCTTC. Translation gives CASRHSYGYTF.

This rearrangement joins TRBV9 to TRBJ1-2; 9 bases agree with TRBD1. Trimming cost V 0 bases and J 8 bases; bases outside gene matches: 8. In germline, CDR1 is SGDLS, CDR2 YYNGEE. The CDR3 covers 15 residues. The CDR3 region is CASSVGVGQGVGYTF. In DNA, the CDR3 is TGTGCCAGCAGCGTAGGAGTGGGACAGGGCGTCGGCTACACCTTC.

J is TRBJ1-6 and V is TRBV5-6, with 7 bases that match TRBD1. Trimming took 6 bases from V and 7 from J; bases not matched to a gene: 4. Germline V gene sequence: CDR1 SGHDT, CDR2 YYEEEE. This CDR3 comprises 13 residues. CDR3 loop: CASNEQGNSPLHF. The CDR3 DNA follows: TGTGCCAGCAACGAACAGGGGAATTCACCCCTCCACTTT.

The rearrangement uses TRBV7-9 and TRBJ2-6; D remains unclear. Deletions cut 5 bases from V and 0 bases from J, with 20 bases between. This CDR3 comprises 19 residues. Germline CDR1 reads SEHNR; CDR2 reads FQNEAQ (reference sequence). This chain's CDR3 is CASSRIITIFSSGANVLTF. Here the CDR3 DNA reads TGTGCCAGCAGCCGAATTATAACAATATTCAGCTCTGGGGCCAACGTCCTGACTTTC.

The chain employs TRBV3-1 (or the pseudogene TRBV3-2) and TRBJ1-1; 9 bases map to TRBD1. This CDR3 has 15 residues. Germline-derived CDR1 and CDR2 are LGHDT and YNNKEL (reference sequence). V lost 0 bases, J lost 4 bases, and 3 bases stayed unmatched. CDR3 in DNA: TGTGCCAGCAGCCAAGATACAGGGGGCGTCACTGAAGCTTTCTTT. This gives the protein CASSQDTGGVTEAFF.

This chain links TRBV6-2 or TRBV6-3 with TRBJ2-7; 7 bases agree with TRBD1. Losses at the gene ends were 6 bases for V and 3 bases for J; bases not matched to a gene: 14. Germline CDR1 and CDR2: MNHEY and SVGEGT. This CDR3 contains 16 residues. For the CDR3, the DNA is TGTGCCAGCAGGCCTGACCGGACAGGCCTCTTCTACGAGCAGTACTTC. It specifies CASRPDRTGLFYEQYF.

The chain recombines TRBV6-2 or TRBV6-3 with TRBJ2-2; perhaps TRBD1 as D (6 bases). Per the germline V gene, CDR1 is MNHEY and CDR2 is SVGEGT. Trimming cost V 6 bases and J 7 bases, with 36 bases left between them. The CDR3 has 21 residues. CDR3 bases: TGTGCCAGCAGCCCCATTCATAGCGTGAGCGGAACTGGGCGACAGGTCGGGGAGCTGTTTTTT. Translated, it gives CASSPIHSVSGTGRQVGELFF.

V and J are TRBV6-1 and TRBJ2-3; D unclear. The germline gives CDR1 MNHNS, CDR2 SASEGT. Deletions cut 3 bases from V and 3 bases from J, with 4 bases between. There are 12 residues in the CDR3. The CDR3 region is CASSDLTDTQYF. DNA for the CDR3: TGTGCCAGCAGTGATTTAACAGATACGCAGTATTTT.

The rearrangement links TRBV5-1 to TRBJ2-3, with 14 bases identical to TRBD2. The CDR3 consists of 18 residues. Trimming cost V 4 bases and J 0 bases; bases outside gene matches: 7. The germline V gene encodes CDR1 SGHRS and CDR2 YFSETQ. DNA for the CDR3: TGCGCCAGCAGCATAGGACTAGCGGGAGGCCGTAGCACAGATACGCAGTATTTT. Amino acid sequence: CASSIGLAGGRSTDTQYF.

Here the CDR3 reads CASSTGNNYGYTF. The CDR3 bases are TGTGCCAGCAGTACCGGTAATAACTATGGCTACACCTTC. The chain employs TRBV12-3 or TRBV12-4 and TRBJ1-2; D call uncertain. This CDR3 contains 13 residues. Trimming stripped 5 bases from V and 1 base from J, with 8 bases between.

The chain links TRBV14 to TRBJ1-3; D not resolved. The CDR3 is 15 residues long. Trimming took 0 bases from V and 0 from J, leaving 6 bases between them. In germline, CDR1 is SGHDN, CDR2 FVKESK. The CDR3 here is CASSQDSISGNTIYF. The CDR3 region has the DNA TGTGCCAGCAGCCAAGATAGCATCTCTGGAAACACCATATATTTT.

The rearrangement links TRBV12-3 or TRBV12-4 to TRBJ1-1; maybe TRBD1 (6 bases). CDR3 length: 13 residues. V was clipped by 8 bases and J by 2 bases, with 12 bases between them. The CDR3 nucleotides are TGTGCCAGCGCCCTCGGGACAAACACTGAAGCTTTCTTT. Translated, it gives CASALGTNTEAFF.

V is TRBV11-3 and J is TRBJ2-7; D possibly corresponds to TRBD2 (5 bases). Germline V gene lookup returns CDR1 SGHNT and CDR2 YENEEA. The CDR3 totals 12 residues. Trimming took 1 base from V and 9 from J, leaving 10 bases between them. For the CDR3, the DNA is TGTGCCAGCAGCTTAGGGACTGGGAGGCAGTACTTC. Protein product: CASSLGTGRQYF.

This chain links TRBV29-1 with TRBJ2-1; TRBD2 matches at 9 bases. V lost 2 bases and J lost 2; bases outside the gene matches: 7. Per germline, CDR1 SQVTM and CDR2 ANQGSEA. This CDR3 spans 16 amino acids. The CDR3 loop is CSVERLAGTPYNEQFF. Here the CDR3 DNA reads TGCAGCGTTGAAAGGCTAGCGGGGACCCCCTACAATGAGCAGTTCTTC.

This clone was observed a few times. This chain joins TRBV7-8 and TRBJ2-7, with D perhaps TRBD1 (5 bases). This CDR3 region has 14 residues. V gave up 3 bases and J gave up 2 bases, with 11 bases separating them. Germline V gene sequence: CDR1 SGHVS, CDR2 FQNEAQ. The CDR3 DNA follows: TGTGCCAGCAGCTTGGGCGCCAGGGCCTACGAGCAGTACTTC. Residues: CASSLGARAYEQYF.